This entry lists 15 T cell receptor beta chains sequenced from one sample in a study of T cell repertoires in cytomegalovirus infection. These receptors have no known antigen. TCRdb ran MiXCR on the reads and lists one entry per CDR3 protein. Here the sample spans 650,000 to 900,000 distinct CDR3 sequences, roughly 29% being singletons. The material sequenced was cultured CD8+ T cells from PBMCs, taken from culture after CMV antigen stimulation. These receptors all come from a human donor in good health (CMV status not recorded). Some clones in this sample may be carry-over from other donors' samples.

This chain uses TRBV4-1 with TRBJ1-2; D remains unclear. This CDR3 comprises 13 residues. Germline loops: CDR1 MGHRA, CDR2 YSYEKL. Trimming shortened V by 1 base and J by 8 bases, and 11 bases separated the two germline ends. CDR3 coding DNA: TGCGCCAGCAGCCAAGGTAGAAGGTTCGGCTACACCTTC. Its translation: CASSQGRRFGYTF.

This clonotype was recorded a few times. This sequence joins TRBV7-8 and TRBJ1-4; D not certain. The CDR3 runs to 12 residues. Germline V gene data show CDR1 as SGHVS and CDR2 as FQNEAQ. Trimming stripped 3 bases from V and 7 bases from J, with 6 bases between. As DNA, the CDR3 is TGTGCCAGCAGCTTCGACCGTGAAAAACTGTTTTTT. It is translated as CASSFDREKLFF.

This clonotype has a handful of counts. In DNA, the CDR3 is TGTGCCAGCAGCTTAAGGACAGGTTTCAACAATGAGCAGTTCTTC. Translated: CASSLRTGFNNEQFF. V and J are TRBV7-6 and TRBJ2-1, with 7 nucleotides matching TRBD1. V shed 2 bases and J 5 bases; nucleotides not matched to a gene: 6. The CDR3 consists of 15 residues. Germline V gene lookup returns CDR1 SGHVS and CDR2 FNYEAQ. Using reference TRBV7-6 and TRBJ2-1 for the parts outside the CDR3, the full variable domain is GAGVSQSPRYKVTKRGQDVALRCDPISGHVSLYWYRQALGQGPEFLTYFNYEAQQDKSGLPNDRFSAERPEGSISTLTIQRTEQRDSAMYRCASSLRTGFNNEQFFGPGTRLTVL.

Only a few counts were recorded for this clonotype. The chain uses TRBV27 and TRBJ2-7; D remains unclear. V dropped 5 bases and J dropped 2 bases, with 10 bases sitting between them. CDR3 size: 13 residues. Germline V CDR1 and CDR2: MNHEY, SMNVEV (reference sequence). CDR3 amino acids: CASSPGGPYEQYF. The CDR3, as DNA: TGTGCCAGCAGTCCCGGCGGACCCTACGAGCAGTACTTC.

J is TRBJ1-2 and V is TRBV12-3 or TRBV12-4, with D maybe TRBD1 (5 bases). The CDR3 has 17 residues. The V gene lost 3 bases and the J gene lost 0 bases, with 17 bases spanning the gap. For the CDR3, the DNA is TGTGCCAGCAGTTTCTTCATGGGGACGGAGACTAACTATGGCTACACCTTC. It specifies CASSFFMGTETNYGYTF.

Written as DNA, the CDR3 is TGTGCCAGCAGTTTATCATCGAGTACAGGGATCTACGGCTACACCTTC. Its translation: CASSLSSSTGIYGYTF. The chain carries TRBV27 and TRBJ1-2, with D tentatively TRBD1 (6 bases). From germline, CDR1 is MNHEY and CDR2 SMNVEV (reference sequence). The CDR3 totals 16 residues. Trimming stripped 0 bases from V and 8 bases from J, with 19 bases between.

The chain joins TRBV2 to TRBJ2-1; 7 nucleotides agree with TRBD2. V lost 11 bases, J lost 5 bases, and 6 bases stayed unmatched. This CDR3 comprises 12 residues. The germline V gene has CDR1 SNHLY and CDR2 FYNNEI. CDR3 protein: CAAWGGNNEQFF. The CDR3 region has the DNA TGTGCCGCCTGGGGGGGTAACAATGAGCAGTTCTTC. The variable domain in full, completed from reference TRBV2 and TRBJ2-1, reads EPEVTQTPSHQVTQMGQEVILRCVPISNHLYFYWYRQILGQKVEFLVSFYNNEISEKSEIFDDQFSVERPDGSNFTLKIRSTKLEDSAMYFCAAWGGNNEQFFGPGTRLTVL.

This clonotype was seen a handful of times. This chain links TRBV12-5 with TRBJ1-1; D may be TRBD1 (6 bases). The CDR3 length is 14 residues. V gave up 7 bases and J gave up 0 bases, with 12 bases separating them. Germline CDR1 reads LGHNT; CDR2 reads FRNRAP. The CDR3 DNA sequence: TGTGCTAGTGATCCAGGGGATCTGAACACTGAAGCTTTCTTT. It codes for CASDPGDLNTEAFF. Complete variable domain (other parts from reference TRBV12-5 and TRBJ1-1): DARVTQTPRHKVTEMGQEVTMRCQPILGHNTVFWYRQTMMQGLELLAYFRNRAPLDDSGMPKDRFSAEMPDATLATLKIQPSEPRDSAVYFCASDPGDLNTEAFFGQGTRLTVV.

Of note for this clonotype: One junction end disagrees with the germline gene, perhaps due to a read error. The chain's CDR3 is CASSQPGQGTTEAFF. The CDR3 DNA reads TGTGCCAGCAGCCAACCGGGACAGGGGACCACTGAAGCTTTCTTT. The chain joins TRBV4-1 to TRBJ1-1; 10 nucleotides match TRBD1. Germline V gives CDR1 MGHRA, CDR2 YSYEKL. The CDR3 is 15 amino acids.

This chain joins TRBV12-3 or TRBV12-4 and TRBJ1-3; weak D call: TRBD1 (5 bases). This CDR3 has 17 residues. V was pared by 3 bases and J by 0 bases, with 15 bases between. As DNA, the CDR3 is TGTGCCAGCAGTTTTATAGGGGACGGTAACTCTGGAAACACCATATATTTT. Amino acids: CASSFIGDGNSGNTIYF.

This clonotype was counted a single time. A much larger clone lies a single base off, so this may be a read error. J is TRBJ1-1 and V is TRBV12-3 or TRBV12-4, with 7 bases aligning to TRBD1. The CDR3 loop spans 14 amino acids. The CDR3 loop is CVSSRGTALTEAFF. For the CDR3, the DNA is TGTGTCAGCAGTAGAGGGACAGCCCTCACTGAAGCTTTCTTT.

This clonotype was recorded many times. The rearrangement links TRBV7-2 to TRBJ2-7; possibly TRBD1 for D (6 bases). V shed 1 base and J shed 3 bases, with 10 bases lying between them. CDR1 is SGHTA and CDR2 is FQGNSA in the germline V gene. The CDR3 runs to 14 residues. The chain's CDR3 is CASSLGAGDYEQYF. CDR3 DNA: TGTGCCAGCAGCTTAGGGGCAGGGGACTACGAGCAGTACTTC.

This clonotype was counted once. This rearrangement joins TRBV7-6 to TRBJ2-7, with D unclear. V lost 1 base to trimming and J lost 6 bases, with 10 bases between them. The CDR3 is 13 residues long. Per the germline V gene, CDR1 is SGHVS and CDR2 is FNYEAQ. CDR3: CASSLVGEFEQYF. CDR3 in DNA: TGTGCCAGCAGCTTAGTTGGGGAATTCGAGCAGTACTTC. The variable domain in full, with the rest retrieved from reference TRBV7-6 and TRBJ2-7, is GAGVSQSPRYKVTKRGQDVALRCDPISGHVSLYWYRQALGQGPEFLTYFNYEAQQDKSGLPNDRFSAERPEGSISTLTIQRTEQRDSAMYRCASSLVGEFEQYFGPGTRLTVT.

The CDR3 sequence is CASSLYLGTYNEQFF. For the CDR3, the DNA is TGTGCCAGCAGCTTATACCTGGGGACCTACAATGAGCAGTTCTTC. The rearrangement joins TRBV11-1 to TRBJ2-1; D call uncertain. The germline CDR1 and CDR2 sequences are SGHAT and FQDESV (reference sequence). The V and J ends lost 2 bases and 2 bases respectively, with 10 bases between them. CDR3 length: 15 amino acids.

The CDR3 is CASSLKGQYQETQYF. Here the CDR3 DNA reads TGTGCCAGCAGCTTAAAGGGACAGTACCAAGAGACCCAGTACTTC. The V call is TRBV7-9, the J call TRBJ2-5; 7 bases fit TRBD1. CDR1 SEHNR and CDR2 FQNEAQ come from the germline V gene (reference sequence). The CDR3 extends over 15 amino acids. Trimming cost V 2 bases and J 0 bases; bases outside gene matches: 3.